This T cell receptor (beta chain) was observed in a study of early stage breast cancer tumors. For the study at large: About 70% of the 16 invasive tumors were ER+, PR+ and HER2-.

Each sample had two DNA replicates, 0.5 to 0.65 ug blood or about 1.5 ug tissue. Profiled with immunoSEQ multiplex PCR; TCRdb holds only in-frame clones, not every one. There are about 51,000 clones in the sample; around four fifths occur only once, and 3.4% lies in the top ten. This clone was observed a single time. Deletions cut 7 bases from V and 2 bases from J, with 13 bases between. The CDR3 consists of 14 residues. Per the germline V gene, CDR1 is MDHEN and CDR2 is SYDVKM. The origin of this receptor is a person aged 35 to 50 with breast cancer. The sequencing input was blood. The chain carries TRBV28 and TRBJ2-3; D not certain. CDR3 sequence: CASKVPVSTDTQYF. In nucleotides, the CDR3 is TGTGCCAGCAAAGTACCTGTCTCCACAGATACGCAGTATTTT.